Below, 28 T cell receptor beta chains from the same sample are listed, as sequenced in a study of tumor-infiltrating lymphocytes in primary liver carcinoma. cDNA specific to TCR beta was made from approximately 0.55 ug of total RNA, with a constant-region primer employed for priming. Libraries of TCR beta came from three nested multiplex PCR rounds with slightly modified ARM-PCR. The first two PCR rounds used TRBV1-TRBV30 forward primers with a C-beta reverse primer, around 10 cycles each. TCRdb called the multiplex PCR reads again in MiXCR, with one record for every CDR3 protein. The profile shows about 78,000 distinct CDR3 sequences, 60% to 80% of them singletons. For each extraction, RNA and DNA were obtained together from 20-30 mg of unsorted bulk tissue. Sequenced input: liver tumor tissue from sampling region 4. Subset noted: tumor region T4, right-lateral pole. These receptors were obtained from a man aged 35 to 55 with primary liver carcinoma and hepatitis B virus infection.

The chain carries TRBV12-3 or TRBV12-4 and TRBJ2-7; either TRBD1 or TRBD2 may fit D (5 bases each). The V end lost 6 bases, the J end lost 10 bases, and 19 bases lay between the germline ends. The CDR3 is made up of 13 amino acids. CDR3 in amino acids: CASRPMGEQEQYF. The CDR3 DNA sequence: TGTGCCAGCAGGCCCATGGGGGAACAAGAACAGTACTTC.

In this sample, this clonotype turned up once. An end of the junction does not agree with germline; a read error may underlie this. The rearrangement uses TRBV5-1 and TRBJ2-5; possibly TRBD2 for D (7 bases). Germline CDR1 is SGHRS and CDR2 is YFSETQ. This CDR3 spans 15 amino acids. CDR3 in amino acids: CASRLEGGVSETQYF. The CDR3 DNA reads as TGCGCCAGCAGGTTGGAAGGGGGGGTGTCAGAGACCCAGTACTTT.

As for this clonotype: A much more abundant neighbour one base away suggests this may be a read error. The CDR3 spells CASSLRRGGGADTEAFF. The CDR3 nucleotides are TGTGCCAGCAGCTTACGAAGGGGCGGGGGCGCGGACACTGAAGCTTTCTTT. The V gene is TRBV7-9, the J gene TRBJ1-1; D perhaps matches TRBD1 (6 bases). Germline values: CDR1 SEHNR, CDR2 FQNEAQ (reference sequence). The length of the CDR3 is 17 residues. The V gene lost 2 bases and the J gene lost 3 bases, with 19 bases spanning the gap.

The chain combines TRBV6-1 with TRBJ2-7; maybe TRBD2 (6 bases). CDR1 is MNHNS, CDR2 SASEGT, per germline. Trimming cost V 10 bases and J 12 bases, with 25 bases left between them. This CDR3 region has 13 residues. The CDR3 loop reads CATQHGSSYEWYF. The CDR3 coding sequence is TGTGCCACCCAGCACGGGAGCTCCTACGAGTGGTACTTC.

This clonotype has just one count. Sequence at one end of the junction differs from germline and may be a read error. J is TRBJ2-1 and V is TRBV5-1; D is unclear. CDR3 size: 13 residues. From germline, CDR1 is SGHRS and CDR2 YFSETQ. As DNA, the CDR3 is TGCGTCAGCAGCTTAAGGCGTATCTATGAGCAGTTCTTC. This codes for CVSSLRRIYEQFF.

This clonotype has a count of ten or more. This chain uses TRBV5-1 with TRBJ2-1, with 9 bases identical to TRBD2. Germline CDR1 is SGHRS and CDR2 is YFSETQ. There are 15 residues in the CDR3. Losses at the gene ends were 3 bases for V and 4 bases for J; bases not matched to a gene: 5. The CDR3 nucleotides read TGCGCCAGCAGCTCCGCGGGAGGGATATACAATGAGCAGTTCTTC. The encoded protein is CASSSAGGIYNEQFF. Drawing the rest from reference TRBV5-1 and TRBJ2-1, the complete variable domain is KAGVTQTPRYLIKTRGQQVTLSCSPISGHRSVSWYQQTPGQGLQFLFEYFSETQRNKGNFPGRFSGRQFSNSRSEMNVSTLELGDSALYLCASSSAGGIYNEQFFGPGTRLTVL.

The chain carries TRBV2 and TRBJ1-4; the match to TRBD1 covers 7 bases. Germline V lookup: CDR1 SNHLY, CDR2 FYNNEI. V was pared by 5 bases and J by 0 bases, with 3 bases of the junction left unmatched. This CDR3 has 15 amino acids. The CDR3, as DNA: TGTGCCAGCAGTCCCGACAGGGCAACTAATGAAAAACTGTTTTTT. Translation gives CASSPDRATNEKLFF.

The chain employs TRBV10-1 and TRBJ2-5; the D is unclear. This CDR3 region has 15 residues. From germline, CDR1 is WNHNN and CDR2 SYGVQD (reference sequence). V gave up 4 bases and J gave up 2 bases, with 14 bases separating them. CDR3 loop: CASSVSCYGQETQYF. The CDR3 nucleotides are TGCGCCAGCAGTGTGTCGTGTTATGGACAAGAGACCCAGTACTTC.

With respect to this clonotype: This may come from a read error, since a much larger clone is one base off. This chain links TRBV28 with TRBJ2-1; 7 bases map to TRBD2. From germline, CDR1 is MDHEN and CDR2 SYDVKM. CDR3 length: 15 amino acids. CDR3 amino acids: CVSSPRAGSYNEQFF. CDR3 DNA: TGTGTCAGCAGTCCGCGAGCGGGAAGCTACAATGAGCAGTTCTTC.

Concerning this clonotype itself: This may come from a read error, since a much larger clone is one base off. The rearrangement joins TRBV5-4 to TRBJ2-2, with 7 nucleotides matching TRBD2. The junction had 6 bases not matched to a gene; V was cut back by 2 bases and J by 5 bases. CDR1 is SGHNT and CDR2 is YYREEE in the germline V gene (reference sequence). The CDR3 runs 15 residues. The DNA for the CDR3 is TGTGCCAGCAGCTTCGCGGGGGAGGGAACCGGGGAGCTGTTTTTT. Encoded protein: CASSFAGEGTGELFF.

This chain joins TRBV19 and TRBJ1-2; D unresolved. The CDR3 has 13 amino acids. Per germline, CDR1 LNHDA and CDR2 SQIVND (reference sequence). V lost 10 bases to trimming and J lost 3 bases, with 15 bases between them. CDR3 sequence (DNA): TGTGCCATCTCCCGGGGTCTTGACTATGGCTACACCTTC. This encodes CAISRGLDYGYTF.

Worth noting for this clonotype: The junction shows a germline mismatch at one end, possibly a read error. The chain links TRBV5-4 to TRBJ2-3; D might be TRBD1 or TRBD2, each matching 5 bases. This CDR3 comprises 17 residues. Germline CDR1 and CDR2: SGHNT and YYREEE (reference sequence). The CDR3 loop reads CVSSTVTGTSGTDAQYF. The CDR3 DNA reads as TGTGTCAGCAGTACGGTAACTGGGACCAGCGGCACAGATGCGCAGTATTTT.

This clonotype has just one count. A junction boundary mismatches the germline segment, possibly from a read error. This chain joins TRBV25-1 and TRBJ2-5; tentatively, D is TRBD1 (6 bases). This CDR3 contains 15 residues. Germline CDR1 is MGHDK and CDR2 is SYGVNS. The CDR3 loop is CGSSELDTGTETQYF. The CDR3 DNA sequence: TGTGGCAGCAGTGAATTGGACACAGGGACGGAGACCCAGTACTTC. Combining the CDR3 with reference TRBV25-1 and TRBJ2-5 gives the whole variable domain EADIYQTPRYLVIGTGKKITLECSQTMGHDKMYWYQQDPGMELHLIHYSYGVNSTEKGDLSSESTVSRIRTEHFPLTLESARPSHTSQYLCGSSELDTGTETQYFGPGTRLLVL.

The CDR3 protein is CSDQGQGGKPQHF. The CDR3 bases are TGCAGCGACCAAGGGCAGGGTGGTAAGCCCCAGCATTTT. This chain links TRBV29-1 with TRBJ1-5, with a possible D match to TRBD1 (5 bases). V lost 7 bases and J 8 bases, leaving 18 bases between the germline ends. Germline V lookup: CDR1 SQVTM, CDR2 ANQGSEA. The CDR3 runs to 13 residues.

By frequency in the sample, this clonotype is medium-sized. V is TRBV12-3 or TRBV12-4 and J is TRBJ2-1; 9 bases agree with TRBD1. After removal of 5 bases from V and 4 bases from J, the junction contained 6 bases not matched to a gene. The CDR3 has 15 amino acids. CDR3 sequence (DNA): TGTGCCAGCAGTGCGACGGGACAGGGATACAATGAGCAGTTCTTC. Protein product: CASSATGQGYNEQFF.

This clonotype came up many times. The CDR3: CASSARAGQVVLALHF. DNA for the CDR3: TGTGCCAGCAGTGCTAGGGCGGGGCAGGTCGTCTTGGCCCTCCACTTT. The chain employs TRBV6-1 and TRBJ1-6, with D possibly matching TRBD1 (5 bases). Germline CDR1 reads MNHNS; CDR2 reads SASEGT. The CDR3 length is 16 residues. Trimming took off 4 bases at V and 14 bases at J, with 24 bases between the two ends.

A remark on this clonotype: A much larger clone differs by one base, so this may be a read error. The V and J genes are TRBV7-3 and TRBJ1-1; unclear D gene. The length of the CDR3 is 13 residues. Germline lookup yields CDR1 SGHTA and CDR2 FQGTGA. Deletions cut 5 bases from V and 3 bases from J, with 10 bases between. DNA of the CDR3: TGTGCCAGCAGCACCCACGGGGACACTGAAGCTTTCTTT. The encoded protein is CASSTHGDTEAFF.

Concerning this clonotype: Mismatch with germline at one junction end may stem from a read error. The chain links TRBV7-8 to TRBJ2-1; 10 bases agree with TRBD2. The germline gives CDR1 SGHVS, CDR2 FQNEAQ. This CDR3 contains 15 residues. The CDR3, as DNA: TGTGTCAGCAGTCCAGGACTAGCGGATTACAATGAGCAGCTCTTC. Translating it yields CVSSPGLADYNEQLF.

This clonotype was counted ten times or more. J is TRBJ2-7 and V is TRBV5-1; TRBD1 aligns across 10 bases. CDR1 is SGHRS and CDR2 is YFSETQ in the germline V gene. The CDR3 covers 13 residues. V was pared by 5 bases and J by 4 bases, with 3 bases of the junction left unmatched. The DNA of the CDR3 is TGCGCCAGCAGAGCGGGACAGGGGTACGAGCAGTACTTC. Amino acids: CASRAGQGYEQYF.

Concerning this clonotype: Because it lacks the conserved phenylalanine or tryptophan at the end, this CDR3 is likely a read error. The rearrangement links TRBV5-1 to TRBJ2-3, with TRBD2 identical over 8 bases. The CDR3 runs 16 residues. Germline CDR1 SGHRS, CDR2 YFSETQ. CDR3 bases: TGCGCCAACAGCTTGGGTTTAGCGGGGTCCACAGATACGCAGTATCTT. This codes for CANSLGLAGSTDTQYL.

As regards this clonotype: One end of the junction is discordant with germline, which a read error may explain. The gene calls are TRBV30 and TRBJ1-1, with D perhaps matching TRBD1 (6 bases). The CDR3 contains 12 residues. The V gene's germline CDR1 is GTSNPN and CDR2 SVGIG (reference sequence). The chain's CDR3 is CGWSPGAGEALF. CDR3 sequence (DNA): TGTGGCTGGAGTCCAGGGGCCGGTGAAGCTCTCTTT. Drawing the rest from reference TRBV30 and TRBJ1-1, the complete variable domain is SQTIHQWPATLVQPVGSPLSLECTVEGTSNPNLYWYRQAAGRGLQLLFYSVGIGQISSEVPQNLSASRPQDRQFILSSKKLLLSDSGFYLCGWSPGAGEALFGQGTRLTVV.

Details on this clonotype: This is likely a read error, given that the CDR3 carries no conserved phenylalanine or tryptophan at its end. The V call is TRBV6-5, the J call TRBJ1-1, with TRBD1 identical over 7 bases. With V trimmed by 6 bases and J by 0 bases, 7 bases remained unmatched. CDR3 length equals 15 residues. CDR1 MNHEY and CDR2 SVGAGI come from the germline V gene. CDR3 loop: CASRDIGTVNTEAFV. Written as DNA, the CDR3 is TGTGCCAGCAGAGACATCGGGACAGTGAACACTGAAGCTTTCGTT.

As to this clonotype: The junction shows a germline mismatch at one end, possibly a read error. The chain carries TRBV11-2 and TRBJ1-4; D possibly corresponds to TRBD1 (5 bases). The CDR3 totals 15 residues. In germline, CDR1 is SGHAT, CDR2 FQNNGV. In nucleotides, the CDR3 is TGTGCCTGCAGTATCGACGGGGGTGGTAATGAAAAACTGTTTTTT. Encoded protein: CACSIDGGGNEKLFF.

The chain is built from TRBV20-1 and TRBJ2-7; TRBD2 might be the D (6 bases). The CDR3 runs 12 residues. The germline V gene has CDR1 DFQATT and CDR2 SNEGSKA (reference sequence). Trimming cost V 6 bases and J 5 bases, with 14 bases left between them. CDR3 loop: CSAGLSGDEQYF. The CDR3 nucleotides read TGCAGTGCCGGACTATCGGGAGACGAGCAGTACTTC.

This clonotype is deemed medium-sized. This chain joins TRBV6-1 and TRBJ2-7; 9 bases agree with TRBD1. The V segment lost 0 bases and the J segment 3 bases; nucleotides outside the gene matches: 3. This CDR3 spans 15 amino acids. In germline, CDR1 is MNHNS, CDR2 SASEGT. DNA for the CDR3: TGTGCCAGCAGTGAAGCGCCGGGACAGGGCTACGAGCAGTACTTC. It specifies CASSEAPGQGYEQYF.

Details on this clonotype: The final CDR3 position lacks the conserved phenylalanine or tryptophan, pointing to a likely read error. The rearrangement joins TRBV28 to TRBJ2-3, with D perhaps TRBD1 (6 bases). The CDR3 consists of 14 residues. Trimming removed 6 bases from V and 7 bases from J, with 17 bases in between. Germline V lookup: CDR1 MDHEN, CDR2 SYDVKM. The CDR3 region has the DNA TGTGCCAGCAGAGACGAGACAGGTCGCTATACGCAGTATTCA. This gives the protein CASRDETGRYTQYS.

On this clonotype itself: A much larger clone lies one base from this, so it may be a read error. The rearrangement joins TRBV10-3 to TRBJ1-1; D is possibly TRBD1 (6 bases). In germline, CDR1 is ENHRY, CDR2 SYGVKD. This CDR3 is 13 amino acids long. V was shortened by 8 bases and J by 0 bases, with 10 bases between the two germline ends. In DNA, the CDR3 is TGTGCCATCCAACAGGGAATGAACACTGAAGCTTTCTTT. Amino acids: CAIQQGMNTEAFF.

A note on this clonotype: The junction shows a germline mismatch at one end, possibly a read error. The genes are TRBV20-1 and TRBJ2-5, with D perhaps TRBD1 (7 bases). The CDR3 spans 14 residues. The germline CDR1 and CDR2 sequences are DFQATT and SNEGSKA (reference sequence). This CDR3 reads CSARGDSHQEAQYF. DNA for the CDR3: TGCAGCGCTAGGGGGGACAGTCACCAAGAGGCCCAGTACTTC.